A selection of T cell receptor beta chains follows, all from one sample in a study of long-term antiretroviral therapy in people with HIV. Measured with immunoSEQ multiplex PCR; TCRdb has only the in-frame clones, and not every one. Of about 25,000 clones listed, about 83% were seen once; the top ten hold 4% to 5.5%. Specimen: unsorted PBMCs, collected 3 years after starting antiretroviral therapy. The receptors shown here come from a man aged 18 to 29 with HIV. Each CDR3 is given with its conserved first and last residue. A D gene is named only where the DNA matches it firmly. Clone size, where shown, is once, few, many, or a class for clones that have expanded.

TRBV7-3	-	-	TRBJ2-2	CASSPGTGELFF	TGTGCCAGCAGCCCAGGAACCGGGGAGCTGTTTTTT
TRBV6-4	TRBD2	-	TRBJ2-1	CASSDQTSGDYNEQFF	TGTGCCAGCAGTGATCAGACTAGCGGGGACTACAATGAGCAGTTCTTC
TRBV6-6	TRBD1	-	TRBJ1-2	CASSNLGQGNGYTF	TGTGCCAGCTCTAACTTGGGACAGGGGAATGGCTACACCTTC
TRBV4-1	-	few	TRBJ2-2	CASSQWGDGELFF	TGCGCCAGCAGCCAATGGGGTGACGGGGAGCTGTTTTTT
TRBV19	-	-	TRBJ2-6	CASSIGGRISGANVLTF	TGTGCCAGTAGTATTGGGGGGCGGATCTCTGGGGCCAACGTCCTGACTTTC
TRBV19	-	-	TRBJ1-6	CASSMQTRPETLHF	TGTGCCAGTAGTATGCAAACTAGACCTGAGACCCTCCACTTT
TRBV10-2	TRBD1	-	TRBJ1-6	CASGRGGFQEDSPLHF	TGCGCCAGCGGCAGGGGGGGATTCCAGGAGGATTCACCCCTCCACTTT
TRBV6-5	-	-	TRBJ1-6	CASSYSGSYNSPLHF	TGTGCCAGCAGTTACTCAGGGTCCTATAATTCACCCCTCCACTTT
TRBV10-2	-	-	TRBJ1-5	CASSESVPPRLPQHF	TGCGCCAGCAGTGAGTCGGTTCCCCCGCGTCTGCCCCAGCATTTT
TRBV18	-	-	TRBJ1-3	CASSREAGNTIYF	TGTGCCAGCTCACGTGAGGCTGGAAACACCATATATTTT
TRBV7-9	-	few	TRBJ2-1	CASSLQGMNEQFF	TGTGCCAGCAGCTTACAGGGGATGAATGAGCAGTTCTTC
TRBV27	-	-	TRBJ2-3	CASTRNVRSADTQYF	TGTGCCAGCACTCGTAACGTCCGTAGCGCAGATACGCAGTATTTT
TRBV9	-	-	TRBJ1-6	CASSVDLQRGSPLHF	TGTGCCAGCAGCGTAGACCTACAGAGAGGTTCACCCCTCCACTTT
TRBV27	TRBD1	-	TRBJ1-2	CASTGTPGGAPYGYTF	TGTGCCAGCACTGGAACACCAGGGGGGGCGCCCTATGGCTACACCTTC
TRBV2	-	-	TRBJ2-1	CASRGGFVGEQFF	TGTGCCAGCAGAGGAGGTTTCGTTGGTGAGCAGTTCTTC
TRBV6-6	TRBD2	once	TRBJ2-5	CASTNSKRGVETQYF	TGTGCCAGCACCAACAGCAAGCGGGGGGTAGAGACCCAGTACTTC
TRBV11-2	-	-	TRBJ1-2	CASSLDDIYGYTF	TGTGCCAGCAGCTTAGATGACATCTATGGCTACACCTTC
TRBV13	TRBD1	-	TRBJ1-1	CASSLGTGGFQAEAFF	TGTGCCAGCAGCTTAGGGACAGGGGGCTTTCAGGCGGAAGCTTTCTTT
TRBV18	-	few	TRBJ1-2	CASSPPSLEGGYTF	TGTGCCAGCTCACCACCGAGCCTTGAGGGTGGCTACACCTTC
TRBV6-4	-	-	TRBJ1-6	CASSDSRISPLHF	TGTGCCAGCAGTGACTCGCGAATTTCACCCCTCCACTTT
TRBV18	-	once	TRBJ2-3	CASSSELPSTDTQYF	TGTGCCAGCTCATCAGAGTTACCTAGCACAGATACGCAGTATTTT
TRBV28	-	-	TRBJ1-2	CASSFRDYGYTF	TGTGCCAGCAGTTTTAGAGACTATGGCTACACCTTC
TRBV10-1	-	few	TRBJ2-2	CASSESKGLGGELFF	TGCGCCAGCAGTGAGTCGAAAGGATTGGGCGGGGAGCTGTTTTTT
TRBV30	-	-	TRBJ2-5	CAGNFGEGQETAQYF	TGTGCCGGAAACTTCGGGGAGGGACAAGAGACAGCCCAGTACTTC
TRBV9	-	-	TRBJ2-5	CASSVDVGEETQYF	TGTGCCAGCAGCGTAGACGTGGGAGAAGAGACCCAGTACTTC
TRBV6-6	-	-	TRBJ2-5	CATTPTNQETQYF	TGTGCCACCACACCGACCAACCAAGAGACCCAGTACTTC
TRBV29-1	TRBD2	-	TRBJ2-1	CSVQPGGSYNEQFF	TGCAGCGTTCAGCCGGGGGGAAGTTACAATGAGCAGTTCTTC
TRBV9	TRBD1	few	TRBJ1-2	CASRSTGEVVEGYTF	TGTGCCAGCAGGAGTACAGGGGAGGTTGTTGAGGGCTACACCTTC
TRBV6-1	-	-	TRBJ1-2	CASSPTFYGYTF	TGTGCCAGCAGTCCAACATTTTATGGCTACACCTTC
TRBV6-5	-	-	TRBJ1-2	CASSPRSYGYTF	TGTGCCAGCAGTCCCAGGAGCTATGGCTACACCTTC
TRBV6-1	TRBD1	-	TRBJ2-5	CASSEAGGQETQYF	TGTGCCAGCAGTGAGGCAGGGGGCCAAGAGACCCAGTACTTC
TRBV27	-	-	TRBJ1-1	CASSPGLGTEAFF	TGTGCCAGCAGCCCAGGTTTGGGGACTGAAGCTTTCTTT
TRBV2	-	-	TRBJ2-5	CASSGDIAAQYF	TGTGCCAGCAGTGGGGACATAGCGGCCCAGTACTTC
TRBV5-4	TRBD2	-	TRBJ2-3	CASSVGGYTDTQYF	TGTGCCAGCAGCGTGGGGGGGTACACAGATACGCAGTATTTT
TRBV5-4	TRBD1	-	TRBJ1-6	CASSLVGTGTSPLHF	TGTGCCAGCAGCTTGGTGGGGACAGGGACCTCACCCCTCCACTTT
TRBV27	-	-	TRBJ2-2	CASSFLGLNTGELFF	TGTGCCAGCAGTTTCCTGGGGTTGAACACCGGGGAGCTGTTTTTT
TRBV11-2	-	once	TRBJ1-1	CASNKGGGTEAFF	TGTGCCAGCAATAAAGGGGGGGGGACTGAAGCTTTCTTT
TRBV30	TRBD1	-	TRBJ1-2	CAWSVKGDRGLLSGYTF	TGTGCCTGGAGTGTAAAAGGGGACAGGGGGCTCCTCTCGGGCTACACCTTC
TRBV28	-	-	TRBJ1-5	CASSLGGGIFNQPQHF	TGTGCCAGCAGTCTCGGAGGGGGTATCTTCAATCAGCCCCAGCATTTT
TRBV9	-	-	TRBJ1-4	CASSGQGAGEKLFF	TGTGCCAGCAGCGGCCAAGGGGCAGGTGAAAAACTGTTTTTT
TRBV6-1	TRBD1	-	TRBJ1-6	CASSDSKQGAPPLHF	TGTGCCAGCAGTGACTCAAAACAGGGGGCACCACCCCTCCACTTT
TRBV9	-	-	TRBJ2-3	CASSVAGGRQTDTQYF	TGTGCCAGCAGCGTAGCGGGGGGCCGCCAAACAGATACGCAGTATTTT
TRBV6-5	-	once	TRBJ1-3	CASSPGRLSGNTIYF	TGTGCCAGCAGCCCCGGACGCCTCTCTGGAAACACCATATATTTT
TRBV11-2	TRBD2	once	TRBJ2-2	CASSFHGGTGELFF	TGTGCCAGCAGCTTTCACGGGGGGACCGGGGAGCTGTTTTTT
TRBV27	-	-	TRBJ1-6	CASSLVLPHYNSPLHF	TGTGCCAGCAGTTTAGTACTGCCGCATTATAATTCACCCCTCCACTTT
TRBV28	TRBD1	-	TRBJ1-2	CASSSGQGYGYTF	TGTGCCAGCAGTAGTGGACAGGGCTATGGCTACACCTTC